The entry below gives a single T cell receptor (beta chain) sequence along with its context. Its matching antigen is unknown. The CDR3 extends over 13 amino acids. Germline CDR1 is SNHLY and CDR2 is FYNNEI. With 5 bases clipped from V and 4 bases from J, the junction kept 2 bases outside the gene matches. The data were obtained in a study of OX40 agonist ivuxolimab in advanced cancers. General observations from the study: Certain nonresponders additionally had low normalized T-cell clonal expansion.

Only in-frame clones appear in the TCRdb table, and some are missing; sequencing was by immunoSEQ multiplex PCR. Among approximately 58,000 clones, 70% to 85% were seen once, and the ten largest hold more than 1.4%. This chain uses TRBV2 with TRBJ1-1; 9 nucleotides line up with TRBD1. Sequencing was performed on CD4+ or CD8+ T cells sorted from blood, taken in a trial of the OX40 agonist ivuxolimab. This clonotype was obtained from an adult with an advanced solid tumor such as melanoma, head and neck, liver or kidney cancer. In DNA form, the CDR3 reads TGTGCCAGCAGTTGGACAGGGGCCACTGAAGCTTTCTTT. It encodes CASSWTGATEAFF.